The 27 T cell receptor beta chains below all came from one sample that was sequenced in a study of blood T cell repertoires in COVID-19 (dated by TCRdb to 2018 to 2020). Libraries were made using the immunoSEQ multiplex PCR assay. As stored in TCRdb, this immuneACCESS dataset retains in-frame rearrangements with V and J assigned. A fraction of the clones does not appear; measured against another copy, unresolved V genes explain less than half of the discrepancy, and the remainder lacks a known reason. This sample comprises 150,000 to 180,000 clones, 65% to 90% of them detected only once. Clones ranked in the top ten supply over 8% of the sample. Specimen: peripheral blood. These receptors were collected from a woman aged 50 to 60 with acute or convalescent COVID-19.

The chain combines TRBV10-2 with TRBJ2-2; 9 positions agree with TRBD2. V was pared by 8 bases and J by 1 base, with 8 bases of the junction left unmatched. Germline V gene data show CDR1 as WSHSY and CDR2 as SAAADI. The CDR3 consists of 16 residues. The CDR3 loop reads CASHYSGGKNTGELFF. CDR3 nucleotides: TGCGCCAGCCATTATAGCGGGGGAAAGAACACCGGGGAGCTGTTTTTT.

This chain joins TRBV3-1 (or the pseudogene TRBV3-2) and TRBJ2-1, with D tentatively TRBD2 (7 bases). CDR1 LGHDT and CDR2 YNNKEL come from the germline V gene (reference sequence). This CDR3 region has 14 residues. V was shortened by 3 bases and J by 6 bases, with 12 bases between the two germline ends. DNA of the CDR3: TGTGCCAGCAGCCAGGCGGGGGCCCCCAATGAGCAGTTCTTC. This translates into CASSQAGAPNEQFF.

This clone was observed a handful of times. V is TRBV6-2 or TRBV6-3 and J is TRBJ2-7, with 11 positions matching TRBD1. After removal of 0 bases from V and 6 bases from J, the junction contained 1 base not matched to a gene. The CDR3 has 14 residues. Germline CDR1 and CDR2: MNHEY and SVGEGT. CDR3 protein: CASSYSDRGLEQYF. CDR3 nucleotides: TGTGCCAGCAGTTACTCGGACAGGGGGCTCGAGCAGTACTTC.

The genes are TRBV5-1 and TRBJ1-1, with 10 nucleotides matching TRBD1. The CDR3 covers 14 residues. Trimming took 2 bases from V and 6 from J; bases not matched to a gene: 4. Germline V gene lookup returns CDR1 SGHRS and CDR2 YFSETQ. The CDR3 bases are TGCGCCAGCAGCTTCGGACAGGGGGGCTCTGAAGCTTTCTTT. It is translated as CASSFGQGGSEAFF.

This chain uses TRBV7-9 with TRBJ1-6; D remains ambiguous. This CDR3 is 13 amino acids long. Trimming took off 1 base at V and 9 bases at J, with 7 bases between the two ends. Per the germline V gene, CDR1 is SEHNR and CDR2 is FQNEAQ (reference sequence). The CDR3: CASSLERVSPLHF. In DNA, the CDR3 is TGTGCCAGCAGCTTAGAGCGGGTTTCACCCCTCCACTTT. Full variable domain (outside the CDR3, taken from reference TRBV7-9 and TRBJ1-6): DTGVSQNPRHKITKRGQNVTFRCDPISEHNRLYWYRQTLGQGPEFLTYFQNEAQLEKSRLLSDRFSAERPKGSFSTLEIQRTEQGDSAMYLCASSLERVSPLHFGNGTRLTVT.

V usage is TRBV6-6 and J usage is TRBJ2-1, with 9 bases that match TRBD2. This CDR3 spans 17 amino acids. CDR1 and CDR2 (germline): MNHNY, SVGAGI (reference sequence). J gave up 5 bases and V 5 bases, and 13 bases lay outside the gene matches. The CDR3 is CASSRNSGRGTNNEQFF. The CDR3 coding sequence is TGTGCCAGCAGTCGTAATAGCGGGAGAGGGACTAACAATGAGCAGTTCTTC.

As for this clone: Other DNA sequences in this specimen translate into the identical CDR3. The gene calls are TRBV9 and TRBJ2-7; the D is unclear. Trimming removed 2 bases from V and 1 base from J, with 7 bases in between. The CDR3 is 13 residues long. Germline CDR1 reads SGDLS; CDR2 reads YYNGEE. The CDR3 loop is CASSVADSYEQYF. The CDR3 nucleotides read TGTGCCAGCAGCGTCGCAGATTCCTACGAGCAGTACTTC.

The genes are TRBV19 and TRBJ1-5; D gene uncertain. V was cut by 9 bases and J by 6 bases, with 12 bases left in between. Germline CDR1 and CDR2: LNHDA and SQIVND (reference sequence). The CDR3 consists of 12 residues. The DNA of the CDR3 is TGTGCCAGCCGGGAGGGTCCTCAGCCCCAGCATTTT. As protein: CASREGPQPQHF.

This clone occurred a few times. CDR3 in amino acids: CASSFSGPYEQYF. CDR3 nucleotide sequence: TGTGCCAGCAGTTTCTCGGGTCCCTACGAGCAGTACTTC. The chain links TRBV28 to TRBJ2-7; no clear D gene. The CDR3 runs to 13 residues. Germline CDR1 is MDHEN and CDR2 is SYDVKM. V shed 3 bases and J shed 2 bases, with 8 bases lying between them.

This chain links TRBV11-2 with TRBJ2-7; 11 bases line up with TRBD1. This CDR3 has 15 amino acids. V dropped 5 bases and J dropped 2; count of bases not matched to a gene: 5. Germline lookup yields CDR1 SGHAT and CDR2 FQNNGV. CDR3: CASSVTDRGPYEQYF. The CDR3, as DNA: TGTGCCAGCAGCGTGACGGACAGGGGGCCCTACGAGCAGTACTTC.

The V gene is TRBV2, the J gene TRBJ2-7; TRBD1 matches at 10 bases. CDR1 SNHLY and CDR2 FYNNEI come from the germline V gene. Trimming at V came to 6 bases and at J to 2 bases, leaving 4 bases not matched to a gene. CDR3 length: 14 amino acids. CDR3 nucleotides: TGTGCCAGCAGCGTTGGACAGGGGGCCTACGAGCAGTACTTC. Protein product: CASSVGQGAYEQYF.

This sequence joins TRBV7-9 and TRBJ1-1; weak D call: TRBD1 (6 bases). The CDR3 is 14 amino acids. V was trimmed by 5 bases and J by 8 bases, leaving 18 bases between them. Germline-derived CDR1 and CDR2 are SEHNR and FQNEAQ (reference sequence). The CDR3 region has the DNA TGTGCCAGCAGCGGCGGAGCTTGGGGGCGCGAAGCTTTCTTT. This encodes CASSGGAWGREAFF. The variable domain in full, with the rest retrieved from reference TRBV7-9 and TRBJ1-1, is DTGVSQNPRHKITKRGQNVTFRCDPISEHNRLYWYRQTLGQGPEFLTYFQNEAQLEKSRLLSDRFSAERPKGSFSTLEIQRTEQGDSAMYLCASSGGAWGREAFFGQGTRLTVV.

Only a few counts were recorded for this clone. One junction end does not reproduce the germline sequence, and a read error may be involved. The rearrangement joins TRBV2 to TRBJ1-3; no definite D call. The CDR3 covers 13 residues. From germline, CDR1 is SNHLY and CDR2 FYNNEI. CDR3 amino acids: CASSEASADRLNF. The DNA for the CDR3 is TGTGCCAGCAGTGAAGCCTCGGCCGACCGACTTAATTTT.

On this clone: Additional DNA sequences in this sample encode the identical CDR3. The rearrangement uses TRBV5-1 and TRBJ1-5, with D possibly being TRBD1 (5 bases). The CDR3 extends over 15 amino acids. The germline CDR1 and CDR2 sequences are SGHRS and YFSETQ. The ends were cut back, 0 bases at V and 0 bases at J, with 7 bases in the middle. For the CDR3, the DNA is TGCGCCAGCAGCTTGGAGGGGATTAGCAATCAGCCCCAGCATTTT. Encoded protein: CASSLEGISNQPQHF. The full variable domain, its missing parts supplied by reference TRBV5-1 and TRBJ1-5, is KAGVTQTPRYLIKTRGQQVTLSCSPISGHRSVSWYQQTPGQGLQFLFEYFSETQRNKGNFPGRFSGRQFSNSRSEMNVSTLELGDSALYLCASSLEGISNQPQHFGDGTRLSIL.

The rearrangement uses TRBV4-3 and TRBJ1-4; TRBD1 agrees at 9 bases. The V and J ends lost 2 bases and 7 bases, in that order; junction bases with no gene match: 17. This CDR3 is built from 19 residues. Germline V lookup: CDR1 LGHNA, CDR2 YSLEER. CDR3 DNA: TGCGCCAGCAGCCAATCGGGGGCTGGGTACGGGACAGGGACTGAAAAACTGTTTTTT. The encoded protein is CASSQSGAGYGTGTEKLFF.

The chain has TRBV4-1 and TRBJ2-3; the D is unclear. Trimming left V 4 bases short and J 0 bases short, with 11 bases between. The CDR3 has 15 residues. Germline V lookup: CDR1 MGHRA, CDR2 YSYEKL. The CDR3 is CASSRWQDSTDTQYF. The CDR3 DNA sequence: TGCGCCAGCAGCCGATGGCAGGATAGCACAGATACGCAGTATTTT.

This clone showed up just once. The chain carries TRBV5-6 and TRBJ1-6, with D possibly TRBD1 on 5 matching bases. V shed 4 bases and J shed 0 bases, with 11 bases lying between them. The CDR3 sequence is 16 residues long. Looked up from germline, CDR1 is SGHDT and CDR2 is YYEEEE. CDR3 nucleotide sequence: TGTGCCAGCAGCCGCCGCCAGGGCTCCTATAATTCACCCCTCCACTTT. Amino acids: CASSRRQGSYNSPLHF.

CDR3 region: CASRLAGQVPTDTQYF. CDR3 sequence (DNA): TGTGCCAGCAGACTAGCGGGACAGGTGCCCACAGATACGCAGTATTTT. The gene calls are TRBV28 and TRBJ2-3; TRBD2 aligns across 10 bases. Looked up from germline, CDR1 is MDHEN and CDR2 is SYDVKM. This CDR3 comprises 16 residues. V dropped 6 bases and J dropped 2; count of bases not matched to a gene: 8.

This clone was seen just once. The CDR3 bases are TGTGCCAGCAGTAACCGACAGGGAGCCCGAGAAAAACTGTTTTTT. Encoded protein: CASSNRQGAREKLFF. V gene TRBV6-6 combines with J gene TRBJ1-4, with TRBD1 identical over 7 bases. CDR3 length: 15 residues. Germline-derived CDR1 and CDR2 are MNHNY and SVGAGI (reference sequence). V shed 5 bases, J shed 8 bases, and the junction held 11 bases outside the gene matches.

The CDR3, as DNA: TGTGCCAGTAGTATCAAAGAGTTGGTGAACTATGGCTACACCTTC. It is translated as CASSIKELVNYGYTF. J is TRBJ1-2 and V is TRBV19; the D is unclear. CDR1 is LNHDA and CDR2 is SQIVND in the germline V gene (reference sequence). V was pared by 3 bases and J by 2 bases, with 13 bases between. The CDR3 consists of 15 residues.

J is TRBJ1-2 and V is TRBV7-8, with a weak D call TRBD1 (5 bases). The length of the CDR3 is 14 residues. The V gene's germline CDR1 is SGHVS and CDR2 FQNEAQ. V was clipped by 8 bases and J by 2 bases, with 15 bases between them. CDR3 sequence (DNA): TGTGCCAGCCAACCTGGGGCCGAAAACTATGGCTACACCTTC. It yields the protein CASQPGAENYGYTF.

The chain combines TRBV10-2 with TRBJ2-3; D gene ambiguous. This CDR3 comprises 16 residues. The V end was cut by 2 bases, the J end by 4 bases, with 16 bases between. The V gene's germline CDR1 is WSHSY and CDR2 SAAADI. DNA for the CDR3: TGCGCCAGCAGTGAGGGCAGGCCCTCTATGGCAGATACGCAGTATTTT. Translation: CASSEGRPSMADTQYF.

The V gene is TRBV9, the J gene TRBJ2-3, with 7 bases aligning to TRBD1. Looked up from germline, CDR1 is SGDLS and CDR2 is YYNGEE. This CDR3 region has 15 residues. With V trimmed by 4 bases and J by 10 bases, 15 bases remained unmatched. CDR3 nucleotides: TGTGCCAGCAGCTTCCGGGACAGCGGTGCAGCTCCGCAGTATTTT. This translates into CASSFRDSGAAPQYF. The full variable domain, its missing parts supplied by reference TRBV9 and TRBJ2-3, is DSGVTQTPKHLITATGQRVTLRCSPRSGDLSVYWYQQSLDQGLQFLIQYYNGEERAKGNILERFSAQQFPDLHSELNLSSLELGDSALYFCASSFRDSGAAPQYFGPGTRLTVL.

This clone came up a few times. The chain joins TRBV27 to TRBJ1-2; possible D gene TRBD1, 5 bases. The germline V gene encodes CDR1 MNHEY and CDR2 SMNVEV (reference sequence). The CDR3 is 14 residues long. The V end lost 8 bases, the J end lost 6 bases, and 19 bases lay between the germline ends. CDR3 sequence: CASGLGGVEDGYTF. CDR3 DNA sequence: TGTGCCAGCGGTCTGGGGGGTGTCGAGGATGGCTACACCTTC.

J is TRBJ1-2 and V is TRBV7-9, with D possibly being TRBD1 (6 bases). In germline, CDR1 is SEHNR, CDR2 FQNEAQ (reference sequence). The CDR3 consists of 13 residues. V lost 5 bases, J lost 6 bases, and 13 bases lay in between. The CDR3 protein is CASSQNREDGYTF. In DNA form, the CDR3 reads TGTGCCAGCAGCCAGAACAGGGAAGATGGCTACACCTTC.

This chain uses TRBV9 with TRBJ2-3; 7 bases fit TRBD2. The germline V gene encodes CDR1 SGDLS and CDR2 YYNGEE. Trimming took 0 bases from V and 4 from J; bases not matched to a gene: 5. This CDR3 is built from 15 residues. DNA for the CDR3: TGTGCCAGCAGCGTAGGGCTAGCGGTCGCAGATACGCAGTATTTT. Its translation: CASSVGLAVADTQYF.

The rearrangement joins TRBV19 to TRBJ1-1; tentative D call: TRBD1 (6 bases). V dropped 4 bases and J dropped 7 bases, with 22 bases sitting between them. This CDR3 has 16 amino acids. Germline CDR1 is LNHDA and CDR2 is SQIVND (reference sequence). CDR3 residues: CASSKQGGIVRLEAFF. The CDR3, as DNA: TGTGCCAGTAGTAAACAGGGAGGGATTGTTCGACTTGAAGCTTTCTTT.